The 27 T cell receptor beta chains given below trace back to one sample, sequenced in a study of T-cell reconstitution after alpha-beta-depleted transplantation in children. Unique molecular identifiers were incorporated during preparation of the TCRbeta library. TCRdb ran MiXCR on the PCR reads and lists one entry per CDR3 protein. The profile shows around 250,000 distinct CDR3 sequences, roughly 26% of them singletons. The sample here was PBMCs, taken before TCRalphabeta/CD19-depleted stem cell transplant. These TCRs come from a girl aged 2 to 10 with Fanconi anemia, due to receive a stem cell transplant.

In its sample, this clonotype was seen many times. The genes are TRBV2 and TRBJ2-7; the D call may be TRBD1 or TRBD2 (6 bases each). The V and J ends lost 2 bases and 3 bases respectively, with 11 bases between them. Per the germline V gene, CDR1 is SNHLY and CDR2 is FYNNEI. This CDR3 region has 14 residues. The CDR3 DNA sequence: TGTGCCAGCAGTGAACGGGGGCAGGGCTACGAGCAGTACTTC. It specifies CASSERGQGYEQYF.

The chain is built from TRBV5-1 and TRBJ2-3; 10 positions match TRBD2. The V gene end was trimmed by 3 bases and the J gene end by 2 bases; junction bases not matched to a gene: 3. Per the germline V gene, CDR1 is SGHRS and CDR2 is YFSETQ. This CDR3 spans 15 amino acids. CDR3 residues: CASSSGTSVTDTQYF. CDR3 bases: TGCGCCAGCAGCTCGGGGACTAGCGTCACAGATACGCAGTATTTT.

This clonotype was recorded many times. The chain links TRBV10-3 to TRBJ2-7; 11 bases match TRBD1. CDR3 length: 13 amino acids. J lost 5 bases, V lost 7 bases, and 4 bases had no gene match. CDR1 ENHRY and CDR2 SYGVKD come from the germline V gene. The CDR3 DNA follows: TGTGCCATCATGGGACAGGGGGACCACGAGCAGTACTTC. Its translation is CAIMGQGDHEQYF.

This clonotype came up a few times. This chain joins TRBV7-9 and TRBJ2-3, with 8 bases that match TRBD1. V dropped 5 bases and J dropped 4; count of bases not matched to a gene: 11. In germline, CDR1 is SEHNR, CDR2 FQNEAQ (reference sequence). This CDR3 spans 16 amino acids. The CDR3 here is CASSIIGRGRSDTQYF. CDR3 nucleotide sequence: TGTGCCAGCAGCATCATCGGCAGGGGGCGGTCAGATACGCAGTATTTT.

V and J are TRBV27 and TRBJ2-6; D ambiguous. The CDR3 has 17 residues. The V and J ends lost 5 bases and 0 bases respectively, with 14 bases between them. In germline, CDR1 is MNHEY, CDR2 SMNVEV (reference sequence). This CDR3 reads CASSNRALPSGANVLTF. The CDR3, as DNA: TGTGCCAGCAGTAACCGGGCCCTTCCCTCTGGGGCCAACGTCCTGACTTTC.

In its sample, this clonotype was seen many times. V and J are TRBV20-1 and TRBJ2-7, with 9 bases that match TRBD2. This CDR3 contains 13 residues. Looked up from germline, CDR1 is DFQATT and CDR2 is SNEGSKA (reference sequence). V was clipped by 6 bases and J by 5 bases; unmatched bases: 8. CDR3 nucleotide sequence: TGCAGTGCGGGTAGCGGGAGAAGCAACGAGCAGTACTTC. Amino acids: CSAGSGRSNEQYF.

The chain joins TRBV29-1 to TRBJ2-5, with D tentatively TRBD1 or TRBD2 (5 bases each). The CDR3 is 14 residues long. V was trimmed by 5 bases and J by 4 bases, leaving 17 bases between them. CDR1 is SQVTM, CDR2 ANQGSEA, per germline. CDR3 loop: CSVCLGPDGETQYF. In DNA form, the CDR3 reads TGCAGCGTTTGTTTGGGACCGGACGGAGAGACCCAGTACTTC.

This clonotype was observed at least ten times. The CDR3 sequence: CASSYSEGGPSYYEQYF. CDR3 in DNA: TGTGCCAGCAGTTACTCGGAGGGGGGCCCCTCCTACTACGAGCAGTACTTC. The chain uses TRBV6-5 and TRBJ2-7; D may correspond to TRBD1 or TRBD2 (6 bases each). The CDR3 covers 17 residues. Looked up from germline, CDR1 is MNHEY and CDR2 is SVGAGI. Trimming cost V 0 bases and J 3 bases, with 18 bases left between them.

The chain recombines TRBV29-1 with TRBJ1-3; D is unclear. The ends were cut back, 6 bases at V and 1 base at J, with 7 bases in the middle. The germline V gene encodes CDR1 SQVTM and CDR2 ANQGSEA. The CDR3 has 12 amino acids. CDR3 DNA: TGCAGCGTCACAGATTCTGGAAACACCATATATTTT. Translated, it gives CSVTDSGNTIYF. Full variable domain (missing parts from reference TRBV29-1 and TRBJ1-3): SAVISQKPSRDICQRGTSLTIQCQVDSQVTMMFWYRQQPGQSLTLIATANQGSEATYESGFVIDKFPISRPNLTFSTLTVSNMSPEDSSIYLCSVTDSGNTIYFGEGSWLTVV.

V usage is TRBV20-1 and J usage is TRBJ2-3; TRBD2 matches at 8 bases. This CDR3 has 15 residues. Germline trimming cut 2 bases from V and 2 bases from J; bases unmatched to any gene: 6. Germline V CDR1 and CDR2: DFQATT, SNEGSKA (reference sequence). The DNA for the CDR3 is TGCAGTGCTAGATTCGGGGGGGCCCCCACAGATACGCAGTATTTT. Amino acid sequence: CSARFGGAPTDTQYF.

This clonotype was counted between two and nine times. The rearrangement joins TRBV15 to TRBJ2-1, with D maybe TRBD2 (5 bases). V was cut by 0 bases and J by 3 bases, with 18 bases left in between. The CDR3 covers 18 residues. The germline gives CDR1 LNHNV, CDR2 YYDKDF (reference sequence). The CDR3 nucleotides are TGTGCCACCAGCAGAGAGTCCATAAAGTTGGCGGGCTACAATGAGCAGTTCTTC. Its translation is CATSRESIKLAGYNEQFF.

CDR3 nucleotide sequence: TGTGCCAGCAGCTTAGTCGCCAAAGGGGGCGGGAATGAGCAGTTCTTC. Translation: CASSLVAKGGGNEQFF. This rearrangement joins TRBV11-2 to TRBJ2-1, with 7 bases matching TRBD1. The CDR3 is 16 amino acids. The V gene end was trimmed by 1 base and the J gene end by 7 bases; junction bases not matched to a gene: 10. Germline V CDR1 and CDR2: SGHAT, FQNNGV. Looking up the rest from reference TRBV11-2 and TRBJ2-1 gives the full variable domain: EAGVAQSPRYKIIEKRQSVAFWCNPISGHATLYWYQQILGQGPKLLIQFQNNGVVDDSQLPKDRFSAERLKGVDSTLKIQPAKLEDSAVYLCASSLVAKGGGNEQFFGPGTRLTVL.

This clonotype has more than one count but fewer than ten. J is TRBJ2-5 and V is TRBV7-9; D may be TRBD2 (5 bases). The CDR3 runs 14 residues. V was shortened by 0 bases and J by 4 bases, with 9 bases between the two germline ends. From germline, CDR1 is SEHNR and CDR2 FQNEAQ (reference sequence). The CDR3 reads CASSLAGSGETQYF. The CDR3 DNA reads TGTGCCAGCAGCTTAGCCGGCAGCGGAGAGACCCAGTACTTC. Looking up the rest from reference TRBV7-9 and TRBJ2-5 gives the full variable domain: DTGVSQNPRHKITKRGQNVTFRCDPISEHNRLYWYRQTLGQGPEFLTYFQNEAQLEKSRLLSDRFSAERPKGSFSTLEIQRTEQGDSAMYLCASSLAGSGETQYFGPGTRLLVL.

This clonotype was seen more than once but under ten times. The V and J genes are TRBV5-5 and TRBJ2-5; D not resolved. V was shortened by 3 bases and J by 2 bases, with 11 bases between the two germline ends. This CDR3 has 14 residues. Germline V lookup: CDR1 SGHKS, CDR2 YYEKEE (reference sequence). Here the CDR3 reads CASSWVKGQETQYF. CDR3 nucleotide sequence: TGTGCCAGCAGCTGGGTGAAAGGGCAAGAGACCCAGTACTTC.

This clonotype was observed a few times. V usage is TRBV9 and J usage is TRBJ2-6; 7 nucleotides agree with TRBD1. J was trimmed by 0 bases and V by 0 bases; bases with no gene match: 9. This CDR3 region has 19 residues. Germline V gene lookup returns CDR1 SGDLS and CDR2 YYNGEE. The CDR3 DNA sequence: TGTGCCAGCAGCGTAGTCCACACAGGGGCCTACTCTGGGGCCAACGTCCTGACTTTC. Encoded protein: CASSVVHTGAYSGANVLTF. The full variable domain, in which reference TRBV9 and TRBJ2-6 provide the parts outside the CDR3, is DSGVTQTPKHLITATGQRVTLRCSPRSGDLSVYWYQQSLDQGLQFLIQYYNGEERAKGNILERFSAQQFPDLHSELNLSSLELGDSALYFCASSVVHTGAYSGANVLTFGAGSRLTVL.

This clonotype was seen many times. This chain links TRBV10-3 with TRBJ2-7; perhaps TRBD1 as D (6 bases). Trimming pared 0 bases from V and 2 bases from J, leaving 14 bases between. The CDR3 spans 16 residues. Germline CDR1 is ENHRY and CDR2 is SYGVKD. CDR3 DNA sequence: TGTGCCATCAGTGAGTCGAGGGGGACCGTGACCTACGAGCAGTACTTC. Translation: CAISESRGTVTYEQYF.

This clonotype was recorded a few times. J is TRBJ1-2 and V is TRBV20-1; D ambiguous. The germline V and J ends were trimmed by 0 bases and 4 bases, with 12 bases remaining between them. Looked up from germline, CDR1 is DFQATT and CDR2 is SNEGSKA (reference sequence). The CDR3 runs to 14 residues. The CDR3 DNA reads TGCAGTGCTAGAGAAGGCGGGGTCCTCTATGGCTACACCTTC. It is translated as CSAREGGVLYGYTF.

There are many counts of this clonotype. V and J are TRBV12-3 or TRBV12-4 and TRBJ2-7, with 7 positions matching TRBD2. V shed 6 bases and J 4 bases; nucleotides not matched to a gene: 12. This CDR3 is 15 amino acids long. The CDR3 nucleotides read TGTGCCAGCAGCCTCGCCGGGGGGAGTCCGTACGAGCAGTACTTC. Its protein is CASSLAGGSPYEQYF.

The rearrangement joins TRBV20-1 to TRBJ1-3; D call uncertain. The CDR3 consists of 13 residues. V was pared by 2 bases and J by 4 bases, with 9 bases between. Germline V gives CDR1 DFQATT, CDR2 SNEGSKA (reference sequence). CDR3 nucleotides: TGCAGTGCTAGATCAGGATTAGGAAACACCATATATTTT. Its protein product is CSARSGLGNTIYF.

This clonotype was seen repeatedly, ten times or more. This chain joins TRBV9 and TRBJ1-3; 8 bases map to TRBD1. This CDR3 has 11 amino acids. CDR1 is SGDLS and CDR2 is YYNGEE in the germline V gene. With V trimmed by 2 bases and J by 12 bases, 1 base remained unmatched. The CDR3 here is CASSVGQDIYF. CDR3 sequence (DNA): TGTGCCAGCAGCGTGGGACAGGACATATATTTT.

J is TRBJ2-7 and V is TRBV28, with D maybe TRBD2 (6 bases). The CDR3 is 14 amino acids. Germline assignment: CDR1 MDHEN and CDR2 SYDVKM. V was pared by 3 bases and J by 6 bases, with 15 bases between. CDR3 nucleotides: TGTGCCAGCAGTTTGTCCCTCGGGAGAGCCGAGCAGTACTTC. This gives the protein CASSLSLGRAEQYF. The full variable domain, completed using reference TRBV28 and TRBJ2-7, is DVKVTQSSRYLVKRTGEKVFLECVQDMDHENMFWYRQDPGLGLRLIYFSYDVKMKEKGDIPEGYSVSREKKERFSLILESASTNQTSMYLCASSLSLGRAEQYFGPGTRLTVT.

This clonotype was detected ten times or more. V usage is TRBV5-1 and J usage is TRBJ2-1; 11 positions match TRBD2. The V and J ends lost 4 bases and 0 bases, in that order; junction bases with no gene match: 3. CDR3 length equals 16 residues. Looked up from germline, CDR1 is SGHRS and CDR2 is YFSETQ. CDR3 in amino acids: CASSPSGGSSYNEQFF. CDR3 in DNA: TGCGCCAGCAGCCCTAGCGGGGGGAGCTCCTACAATGAGCAGTTCTTC.

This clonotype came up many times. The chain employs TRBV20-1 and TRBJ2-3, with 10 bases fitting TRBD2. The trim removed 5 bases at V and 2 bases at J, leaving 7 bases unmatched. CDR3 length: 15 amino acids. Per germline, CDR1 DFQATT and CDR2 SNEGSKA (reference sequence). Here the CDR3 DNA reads TGCAGTGCTTCCTTAGCGGGGGGCTCCACAGATACGCAGTATTTT. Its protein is CSASLAGGSTDTQYF.

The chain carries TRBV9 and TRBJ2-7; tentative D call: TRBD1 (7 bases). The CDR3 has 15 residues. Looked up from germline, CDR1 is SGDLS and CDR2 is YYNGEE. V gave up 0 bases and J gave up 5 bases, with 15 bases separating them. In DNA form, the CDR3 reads TGTGCCAGCAGCGTAGGACGCGTCAGGGGGGACGAGCAGTACTTC. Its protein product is CASSVGRVRGDEQYF.

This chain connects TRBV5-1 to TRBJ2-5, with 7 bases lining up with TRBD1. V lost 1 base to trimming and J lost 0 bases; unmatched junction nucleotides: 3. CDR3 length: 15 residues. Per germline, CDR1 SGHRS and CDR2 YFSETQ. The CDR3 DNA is TGCGCCAGCAGCTTGTTTGGGACAGACCAAGAGACCCAGTACTTC. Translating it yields CASSLFGTDQETQYF.

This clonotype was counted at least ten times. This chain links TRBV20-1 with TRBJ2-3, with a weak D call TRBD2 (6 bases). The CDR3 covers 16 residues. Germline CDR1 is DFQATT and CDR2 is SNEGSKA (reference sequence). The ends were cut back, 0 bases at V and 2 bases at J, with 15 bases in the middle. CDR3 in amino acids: CSARDRTGDLTDTQYF. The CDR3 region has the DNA TGCAGTGCTAGAGATAGGACGGGGGACCTCACAGATACGCAGTATTTT.

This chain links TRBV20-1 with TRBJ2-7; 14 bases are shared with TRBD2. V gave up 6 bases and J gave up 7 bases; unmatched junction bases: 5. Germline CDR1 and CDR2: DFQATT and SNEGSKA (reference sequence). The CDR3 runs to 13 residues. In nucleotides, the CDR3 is TGCAGTGCCCGGACTAGCGGGGGGTTGGAGCAGTACTTC. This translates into CSARTSGGLEQYF.